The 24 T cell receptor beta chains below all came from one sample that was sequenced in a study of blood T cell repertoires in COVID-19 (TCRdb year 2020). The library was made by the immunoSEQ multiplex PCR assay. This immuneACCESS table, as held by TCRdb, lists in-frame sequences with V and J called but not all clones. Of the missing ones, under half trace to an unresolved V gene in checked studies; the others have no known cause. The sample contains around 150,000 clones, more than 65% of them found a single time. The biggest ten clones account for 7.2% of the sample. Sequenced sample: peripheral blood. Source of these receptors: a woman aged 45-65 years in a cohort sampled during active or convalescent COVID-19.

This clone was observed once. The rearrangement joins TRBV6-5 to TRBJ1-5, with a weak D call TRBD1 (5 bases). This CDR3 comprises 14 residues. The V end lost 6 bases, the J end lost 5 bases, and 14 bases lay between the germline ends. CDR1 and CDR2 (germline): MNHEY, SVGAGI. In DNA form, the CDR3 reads TGTGCCAGCAGGAAGACAGACCCCTATCAGCCCCAGCATTTT. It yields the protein CASRKTDPYQPQHF.

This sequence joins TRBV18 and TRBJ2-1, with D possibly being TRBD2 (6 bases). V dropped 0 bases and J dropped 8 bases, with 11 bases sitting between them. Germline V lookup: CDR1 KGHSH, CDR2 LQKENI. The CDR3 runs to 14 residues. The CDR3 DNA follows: TGTGCCAGCTCACCACCGGGGGGAAGTGATGAGCAGTTCTTC. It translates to CASSPPGGSDEQFF.

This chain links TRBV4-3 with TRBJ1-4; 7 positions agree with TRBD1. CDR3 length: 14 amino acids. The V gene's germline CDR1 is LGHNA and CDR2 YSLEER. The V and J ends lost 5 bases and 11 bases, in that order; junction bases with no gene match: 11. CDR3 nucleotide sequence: TGCGCCAGCAGCTCCGGGACAGCCGAACGTAAACTGTTTTTT. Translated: CASSSGTAERKLFF.

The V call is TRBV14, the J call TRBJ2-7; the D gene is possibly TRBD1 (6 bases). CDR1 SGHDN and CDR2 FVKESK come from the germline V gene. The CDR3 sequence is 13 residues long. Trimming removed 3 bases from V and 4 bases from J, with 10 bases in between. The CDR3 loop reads CASSHWDKYEQYF. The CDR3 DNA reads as TGTGCCAGCAGCCATTGGGACAAGTACGAGCAGTACTTC.

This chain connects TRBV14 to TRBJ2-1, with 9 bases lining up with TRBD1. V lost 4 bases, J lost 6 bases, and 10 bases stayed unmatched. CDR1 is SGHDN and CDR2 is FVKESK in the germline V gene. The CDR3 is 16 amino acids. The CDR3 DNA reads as TGTGCCAGCAGCCTATCGGGACAGGGATTTGGCAATGAGCAGTTCTTC. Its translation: CASSLSGQGFGNEQFF.

The CDR3 DNA is TGTGCCAGCAGTTTAGGCAGGGAAGCTTTCTTT. Its protein product is CASSLGREAFF. The J gene is TRBJ1-1, the V gene TRBV12-3 or TRBV12-4; D is ambiguous. V gave up 1 base and J gave up 8 bases, with 5 bases separating them. The CDR3 length is 11 residues.

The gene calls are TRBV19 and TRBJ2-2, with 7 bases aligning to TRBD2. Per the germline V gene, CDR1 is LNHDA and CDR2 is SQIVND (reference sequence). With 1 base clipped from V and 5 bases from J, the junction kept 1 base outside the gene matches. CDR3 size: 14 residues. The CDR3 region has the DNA TGTGCCAGTAGTATAGTAGCGGGTACCGGGGAGCTGTTTTTT. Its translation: CASSIVAGTGELFF.

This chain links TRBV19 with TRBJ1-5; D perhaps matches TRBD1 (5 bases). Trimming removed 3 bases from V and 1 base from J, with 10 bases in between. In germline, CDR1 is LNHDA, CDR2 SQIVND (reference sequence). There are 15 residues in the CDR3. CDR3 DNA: TGTGCCAGTAGTATCGGGCACAGGAGCAATCAGCCCCAGCATTTT. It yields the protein CASSIGHRSNQPQHF.

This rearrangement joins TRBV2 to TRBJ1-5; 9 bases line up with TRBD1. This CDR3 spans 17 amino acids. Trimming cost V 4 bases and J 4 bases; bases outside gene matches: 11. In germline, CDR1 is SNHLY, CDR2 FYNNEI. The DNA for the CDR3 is TGTGCCAGCAGTGTTTTCCGGGGACAGGGAAAGAATCAGCCCCAGCATTTT. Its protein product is CASSVFRGQGKNQPQHF.

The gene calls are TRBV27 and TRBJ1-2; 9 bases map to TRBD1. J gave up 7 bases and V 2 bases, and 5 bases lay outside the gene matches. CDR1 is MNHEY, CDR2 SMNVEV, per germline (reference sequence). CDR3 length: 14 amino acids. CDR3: CASSLGTGIGGYTF. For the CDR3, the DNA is TGTGCCAGCAGTTTAGGGACAGGGATAGGTGGCTACACCTTC.

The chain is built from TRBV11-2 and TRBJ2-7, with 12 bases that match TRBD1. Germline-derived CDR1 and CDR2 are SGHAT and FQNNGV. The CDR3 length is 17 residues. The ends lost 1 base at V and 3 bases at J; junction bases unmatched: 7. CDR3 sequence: CASSLAPGQGANYEQYF. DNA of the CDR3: TGTGCCAGCAGCTTAGCCCCGGGACAGGGGGCCAACTACGAGCAGTACTTC.

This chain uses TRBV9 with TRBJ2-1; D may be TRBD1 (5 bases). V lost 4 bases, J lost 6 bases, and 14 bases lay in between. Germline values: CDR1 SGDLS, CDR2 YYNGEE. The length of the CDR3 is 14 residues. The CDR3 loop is CASSPHGRANEQFF. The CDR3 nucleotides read TGTGCCAGCAGCCCGCACGGCAGGGCCAATGAGCAGTTCTTC.

CDR3 sequence: CASSAPTTGGNSPLHF. The DNA of the CDR3 is TGTGCCAGCAGCGCCCCCACGACAGGGGGTAATTCACCCCTCCACTTT. The chain employs TRBV9 and TRBJ1-6, with TRBD1 identical over 9 bases. V was clipped by 3 bases and J by 6 bases; unmatched bases: 7. CDR1 and CDR2 from the germline V gene are SGDLS and YYNGEE. This CDR3 region has 16 residues. Full variable domain (rest looked up from reference TRBV9 and TRBJ1-6): DSGVTQTPKHLITATGQRVTLRCSPRSGDLSVYWYQQSLDQGLQFLIQYYNGEERAKGNILERFSAQQFPDLHSELNLSSLELGDSALYFCASSAPTTGGNSPLHFGNGTRLTVT.

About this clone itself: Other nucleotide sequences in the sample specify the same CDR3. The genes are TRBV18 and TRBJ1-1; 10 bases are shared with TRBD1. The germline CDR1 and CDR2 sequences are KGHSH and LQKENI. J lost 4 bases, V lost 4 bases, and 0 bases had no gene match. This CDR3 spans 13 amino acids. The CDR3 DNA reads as TGTGCCAGCTCACGGACAGGGGGCACTGAAGCTTTCTTT. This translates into CASSRTGGTEAFF.

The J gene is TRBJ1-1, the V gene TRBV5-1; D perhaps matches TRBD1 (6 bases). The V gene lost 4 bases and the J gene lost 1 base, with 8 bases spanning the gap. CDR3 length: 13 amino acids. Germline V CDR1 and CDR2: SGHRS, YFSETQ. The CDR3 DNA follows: TGCGCCAGCAGCACGGGACAGAACACTGAAGCTTTCTTT. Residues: CASSTGQNTEAFF.

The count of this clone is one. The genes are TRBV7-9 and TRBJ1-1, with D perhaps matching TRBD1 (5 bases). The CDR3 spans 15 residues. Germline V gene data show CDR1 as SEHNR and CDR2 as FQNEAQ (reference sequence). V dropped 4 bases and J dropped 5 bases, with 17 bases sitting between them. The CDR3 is CASSSVRGGNTEAFF. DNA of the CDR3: TGTGCCAGCAGCTCCGTCCGTGGGGGGAATACTGAAGCTTTCTTT.

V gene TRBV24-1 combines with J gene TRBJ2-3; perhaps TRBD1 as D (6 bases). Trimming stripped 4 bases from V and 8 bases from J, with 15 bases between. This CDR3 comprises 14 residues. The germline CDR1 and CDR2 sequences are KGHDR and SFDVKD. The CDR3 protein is CATSEQGRAATQYF. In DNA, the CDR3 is TGTGCCACCAGTGAACAGGGACGGGCAGCTACGCAGTATTTT.

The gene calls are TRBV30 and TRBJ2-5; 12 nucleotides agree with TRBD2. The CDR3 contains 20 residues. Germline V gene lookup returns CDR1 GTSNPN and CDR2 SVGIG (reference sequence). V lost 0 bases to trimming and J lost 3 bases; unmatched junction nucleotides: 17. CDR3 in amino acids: CAWSVQPGLAGFLGKETQYF. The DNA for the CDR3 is TGTGCCTGGAGTGTACAGCCGGGACTAGCGGGCTTCCTGGGGAAAGAGACCCAGTACTTC.

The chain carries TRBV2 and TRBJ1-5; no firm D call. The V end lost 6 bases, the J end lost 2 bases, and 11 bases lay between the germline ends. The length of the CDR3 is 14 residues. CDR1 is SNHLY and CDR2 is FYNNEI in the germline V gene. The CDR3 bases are TGTGCCAGCAGGAGCTGGGGAGGCAATCAGCCCCAGCATTTT. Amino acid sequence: CASRSWGGNQPQHF. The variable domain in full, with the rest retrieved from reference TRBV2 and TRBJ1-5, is EPEVTQTPSHQVTQMGQEVILRCVPISNHLYFYWYRQILGQKVEFLVSFYNNEISEKSEIFDDQFSVERPDGSNFTLKIRSTKLEDSAMYFCASRSWGGNQPQHFGDGTRLSIL.

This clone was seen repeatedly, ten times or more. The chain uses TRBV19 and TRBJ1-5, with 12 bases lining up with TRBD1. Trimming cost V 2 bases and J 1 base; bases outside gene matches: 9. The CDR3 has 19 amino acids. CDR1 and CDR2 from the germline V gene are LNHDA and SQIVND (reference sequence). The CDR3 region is CASSILGQGARISNQPQHF. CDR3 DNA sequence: TGTGCCAGTAGTATACTGGGACAGGGGGCGAGGATCAGCAATCAGCCCCAGCATTTT.

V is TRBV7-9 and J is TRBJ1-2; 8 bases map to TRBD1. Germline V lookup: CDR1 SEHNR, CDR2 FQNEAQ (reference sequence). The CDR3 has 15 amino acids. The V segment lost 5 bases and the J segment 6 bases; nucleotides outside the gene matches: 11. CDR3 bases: TGTGCCAGCAGCCTCGGACAGGGTATGGTAGATGGCTACACCTTC. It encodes CASSLGQGMVDGYTF.

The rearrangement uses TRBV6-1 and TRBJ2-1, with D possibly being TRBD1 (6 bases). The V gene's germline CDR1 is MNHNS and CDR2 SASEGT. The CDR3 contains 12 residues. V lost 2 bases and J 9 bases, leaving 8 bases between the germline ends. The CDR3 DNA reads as TGTGCCAGCAGTGAATTGGGGGCTGAGCAGTTCTTC. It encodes CASSELGAEQFF.

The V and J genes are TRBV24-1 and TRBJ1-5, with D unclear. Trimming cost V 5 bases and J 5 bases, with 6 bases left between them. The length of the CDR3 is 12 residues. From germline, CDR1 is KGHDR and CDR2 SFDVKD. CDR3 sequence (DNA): TGTGCCACCAGTGTCGGGGATCAGCCCCAGCATTTT. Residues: CATSVGDQPQHF.

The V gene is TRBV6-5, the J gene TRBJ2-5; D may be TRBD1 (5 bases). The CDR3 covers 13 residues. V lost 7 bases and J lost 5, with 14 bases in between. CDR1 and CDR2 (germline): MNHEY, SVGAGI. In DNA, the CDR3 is TGTGCCAGCACAAAAACATGGGGCGAGACCCAGTACTTC. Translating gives CASTKTWGETQYF.